Following are 32 T cell receptor beta chains from one sample sequenced in a study of glioma-infiltrating T cells. Using RNA template, CDR3s of TCR alpha and beta were amplified with iRepertoire arm-PCR. From the multiplex PCR reads, TCRdb called clonotypes with MiXCR, one entry per CDR3 protein. The sample has about 380,000 distinct CDR3 sequences, approximately 42% seen once; the top ten hold around 12%. The source material was glioma tissue, nonneoplastic brain tissue, or PBMCs (not recorded which). The receptors originated from a human donor with low-grade glioma or glioblastoma, undergoing nonglioma brain surgery, or in good health (not recorded which).

This clonotype has at least ten counts. This chain uses TRBV27 with TRBJ2-4; weak D call: TRBD1 (6 bases). The germline V and J ends were trimmed by 2 bases and 6 bases, with 8 bases remaining between them. CDR3 length: 13 amino acids. CDR1 is MNHEY and CDR2 is SMNVEV in the germline V gene (reference sequence). The CDR3 protein is CASSLQGRNIQYF. The DNA of the CDR3 is TGTGCCAGCAGTTTACAGGGGCGAAACATTCAGTACTTC.

With regard to this clonotype: This may come from a read error, since a much larger clone is one base off. The chain employs TRBV20-1 and TRBJ2-1, with D unresolved. The V end lost 8 bases, the J end lost 0 bases, and 20 bases lay between the germline ends. Germline V gives CDR1 DFQATT, CDR2 SNEGSKA (reference sequence). This CDR3 is built from 16 residues. The CDR3 is CSPPVRALSSYNEQFF. In DNA, the CDR3 is TGCAGTCCGCCCGTAAGGGCGCTAAGCTCCTACAATGAGCAGTTCTTC.

This clonotype has a handful of counts. V usage is TRBV20-1 and J usage is TRBJ1-5; D is unclear. The CDR3 loop spans 14 amino acids. Germline V lookup: CDR1 DFQATT, CDR2 SNEGSKA (reference sequence). The V end lost 5 bases, the J end lost 0 bases, and 11 bases lay between the germline ends. The CDR3 loop is CSALVGNSNQPQHF. The CDR3 DNA reads as TGCAGTGCTCTGGTAGGGAATAGCAATCAGCCCCAGCATTTT.

Note on this clonotype: The final CDR3 position lacks the conserved phenylalanine or tryptophan, pointing to a likely read error. The rearrangement uses TRBV20-1 and TRBJ2-7; D unclear. Germline-derived CDR1 and CDR2 are DFQATT and SNEGSKA (reference sequence). This CDR3 is built from 13 residues. V was clipped by 1 base and J by 1 base, with 8 bases between them. Here the CDR3 reads CSARAGPSYEQYL. In nucleotides, the CDR3 is TGCAGTGCTAGAGCTGGGCCATCCTACGAGCAGTACCTC.

The chain employs TRBV12-5 and TRBJ1-1; D may be TRBD1 (6 bases). V lost 1 base and J lost 7, with 16 bases in between. This CDR3 is 15 amino acids long. Germline CDR1 LGHNT, CDR2 FRNRAP. The CDR3 spells CASGLAQGIRNEAFF. The CDR3 bases are TGTGCTAGTGGTTTGGCACAGGGCATACGGAATGAAGCTTTCTTT.

This clonotype has only a few counts. A much more abundant neighbour one base away suggests this may be a read error. This rearrangement joins TRBV6-6 to TRBJ2-7; D remains ambiguous. The CDR3 covers 13 residues. Germline V gene data show CDR1 as MNHNY and CDR2 as SVGAGI (reference sequence). V was shortened by 4 bases and J by 0 bases, with 7 bases between the two germline ends. The CDR3, as DNA: TGTGCCAGCAGTTCTATTCACTCCTACGAGCAGTACTTC. Translating gives CASSSIHSYEQYF.

CDR3 region: CASSLGAGTSTDTQYF. In nucleotides, the CDR3 is TGTGCCAGCAGCTTGGGAGCGGGGACAAGCACAGATACGCAGTATTTT. The rearrangement links TRBV5-4 to TRBJ2-3; a weak D match, TRBD2 (7 bases). CDR3 length: 16 residues. CDR1 is SGHNT, CDR2 YYREEE, per germline (reference sequence). Trimming took 0 bases from V and 0 from J, leaving 11 bases between them.

There are a few counts of this clonotype. The chain combines TRBV4-2 with TRBJ1-5; the D gene is possibly TRBD1 (5 bases). From germline, CDR1 is LGHNA and CDR2 YNFKEQ. The CDR3 runs 17 residues. Trimming stripped 0 bases from V and 1 base from J, with 13 bases between. This chain's CDR3 is CASSQEFGGGSNQPQHF. The CDR3 DNA sequence: TGTGCCAGCAGCCAAGAGTTTGGGGGAGGGAGCAATCAGCCCCAGCATTTT.

The V gene is TRBV6-5, the J gene TRBJ2-1; TRBD1 aligns across 7 bases. This CDR3 has 15 amino acids. J gave up 8 bases and V 0 bases, and 7 bases lay outside the gene matches. Germline CDR1 and CDR2: MNHEY and SVGAGI. This chain's CDR3 is CASSYSMDRSYEQFF. In nucleotides, the CDR3 is TGTGCCAGCAGTTACTCGATGGACAGGTCCTATGAGCAGTTCTTC.

This clonotype was seen a few times. This sequence joins TRBV7-6 and TRBJ2-7; 7 nucleotides align to TRBD2. The length of the CDR3 is 18 residues. Germline assignment: CDR1 SGHVS and CDR2 FNYEAQ. After removal of 2 bases from V and 3 bases from J, the junction contained 16 bases not matched to a gene. The CDR3 DNA is TGTGCCAGCAGCTTATGGTCTGGGGAGGGGTTCAACGTCTACGAGCAGTACTTC. It specifies CASSLWSGEGFNVYEQYF.

DNA of the CDR3: TGCAGTGCTCTGCTGAATACAGGGAATGTAGGACCCACAGATACGCAGTATTTT. Translating gives CSALLNTGNVGPTDTQYF. The rearrangement uses TRBV20-1 and TRBJ2-3, with D perhaps matching TRBD1 (6 bases). V gave up 5 bases and J gave up 2 bases, with 26 bases separating them. The CDR3 sequence is 18 residues long. Per germline, CDR1 DFQATT and CDR2 SNEGSKA (reference sequence).

The chain has TRBV5-4 and TRBJ2-3; 7 bases map to TRBD1. This CDR3 contains 16 residues. V lost 4 bases, J lost 0 bases, and 8 bases stayed unmatched. Germline-derived CDR1 and CDR2 are SGHNT and YYREEE (reference sequence). The CDR3 DNA follows: TGTGCCAGCAGCATGCCGGGACAGCGGAGCACAGATACGCAGTATTTT. It encodes CASSMPGQRSTDTQYF.

This clonotype was observed a single time. A much larger clone differs by one base, so this may be a read error. Here the CDR3 omits its conserved ending phenylalanine or tryptophan, so a read error is the likely source. J is TRBJ1-1 and V is TRBV20-1; D possibly corresponds to TRBD1 (5 bases). With 3 bases removed from V and 1 base from J, the gap between germline ends came to 9 bases. Germline lookup yields CDR1 DFQATT and CDR2 SNEGSKA (reference sequence). The CDR3 is 13 residues long. The CDR3 DNA reads TGCAGTGCTAGGAGGGACCCGAACACTGAAGCTTTCTTA. The encoded protein is CSARRDPNTEAFL.

This chain joins TRBV27 and TRBJ2-7, with 7 bases identical to TRBD1. V lost 6 bases, J lost 3 bases, and 8 bases stayed unmatched. This CDR3 spans 14 amino acids. CDR1 is MNHEY and CDR2 is SMNVEV in the germline V gene (reference sequence). CDR3 protein: CASRPQGIFYEQYF. The CDR3 DNA follows: TGTGCCAGCAGGCCACAGGGGATCTTCTACGAGCAGTACTTC.

The rearrangement joins TRBV28 to TRBJ1-1; D is perhaps TRBD1 (5 bases). Germline V gene data show CDR1 as MDHEN and CDR2 as SYDVKM. The CDR3 loop spans 13 amino acids. V lost 7 bases to trimming and J lost 5 bases, with 14 bases between them. CDR3 DNA: TGTGCCAGCATCCTAGGGACTGCGACTGAAGCTTTCTTT. Protein sequence: CASILGTATEAFF.

On this clonotype itself: This may be a read error: a much more frequent sequence differs by one nucleotide. V is TRBV27 and J is TRBJ2-1; 8 bases fit TRBD2. The CDR3 sequence is 15 residues long. Germline CDR1 is MNHEY and CDR2 is SMNVEV (reference sequence). This CDR3 reads CAGSLSSGLGNEQFF. The CDR3 DNA sequence: TGTGCCGGCAGTTTATCTAGCGGGCTAGGCAATGAGCAGTTCTTC.

This clonotype occurred many times. The rearrangement links TRBV6-2 or TRBV6-3 to TRBJ1-2; D might be TRBD1 (6 bases). The CDR3 is 13 amino acids. Germline values: CDR1 MNHEY, CDR2 SVGEGT. Between the trimmed V and J ends, which lost 5 bases and 6 bases, there was a span of 13 bases. CDR3 in DNA: TGTGCCAGCAGTCTGGACAGACAGGATGGCTACACCTTC. Translation: CASSLDRQDGYTF.

This clonotype was seen repeatedly, ten times or more. The chain carries TRBV20-1 and TRBJ2-1; D remains ambiguous. The V end was cut by 2 bases, the J end by 9 bases, with 5 bases between. CDR1 and CDR2 from the germline V gene are DFQATT and SNEGSKA (reference sequence). The CDR3 is made up of 10 amino acids. The CDR3 DNA follows: TGCAGTGCTAGAAGGAGTGAGCAGTTCTTC. Translated, it gives CSARRSEQFF.

This clonotype was counted at least ten times. The V call is TRBV28, the J call TRBJ2-1; D gene unclear. Germline assignment: CDR1 MDHEN and CDR2 SYDVKM. The V end was cut by 1 base, the J end by 0 bases, with 10 bases between. The length of the CDR3 is 16 residues. Written as DNA, the CDR3 is TGTGCCAGCAGTTTATACACGCAAAGCTCCTACAATGAGCAGTTCTTC. It specifies CASSLYTQSSYNEQFF.

V and J are TRBV7-9 and TRBJ2-1; 13 positions agree with TRBD2. After removal of 5 bases from V and 3 bases from J, the junction contained 4 bases not matched to a gene. Germline V gene lookup returns CDR1 SEHNR and CDR2 FQNEAQ (reference sequence). The CDR3 contains 16 residues. The CDR3 nucleotides are TGTGCCAGCAGCAGGACTAGCGGGAGTTTCTACAATGAGCAGTTCTTC. Its protein product is CASSRTSGSFYNEQFF.

The chain links TRBV7-2 to TRBJ2-5; no reliable D call. The CDR3 extends over 13 amino acids. Germline V gives CDR1 SGHTA, CDR2 FQGNSA. V gave up 6 bases and J gave up 5 bases, with 13 bases separating them. The CDR3 here is CASSLQMWETQYF. The CDR3 nucleotides are TGTGCCAGCAGTCTCCAGATGTGGGAGACCCAGTACTTC.

There are many counts of this clonotype. The CDR3 DNA reads TGTGCCAGCAGTTCGCACGGCAATCAGCCCCAGCATTTT. Amino acid sequence: CASSSHGNQPQHF. V gene TRBV28 combines with J gene TRBJ1-5; D uncertain. Germline V gene lookup returns CDR1 MDHEN and CDR2 SYDVKM. V shed 4 bases and J shed 2 bases, with 6 bases lying between them. CDR3 length: 13 amino acids.

The gene calls are TRBV7-2 and TRBJ2-1; possibly TRBD2 for D (6 bases). Germline V gives CDR1 SGHTA, CDR2 FQGNSA. The CDR3 covers 14 residues. V lost 8 bases and J lost 5, with 16 bases in between. The CDR3, as DNA: TGTGCCAGCGGCCAAGACGGGAGTAACAATGAGCAGTTCTTC. Translating it yields CASGQDGSNNEQFF.

In the case of this clonotype: A single base separates this from a much larger clone, so it may be a read error. The V and J genes are TRBV18 and TRBJ2-7, with 9 bases aligning to TRBD2. Germline V CDR1 and CDR2: KGHSH, LQKENI. This CDR3 region has 16 residues. With 0 bases clipped from V and 2 bases from J, the junction kept 5 bases outside the gene matches. CDR3 coding DNA: TGTGCCAGCTCACCACCACTTCTAGCGGGGACCTACGAGCAGTACTTC. This translates into CASSPPLLAGTYEQYF. Together with reference TRBV18 and TRBJ2-7, the CDR3 gives the full variable domain: NAGVMQNPRHLVRRRGQEARLRCSPMKGHSHVYWYRQLPEEGLKFMVYLQKENIIDESGMPKERFSAEFPKEGPSILRIQQVVRGDSAAYFCASSPPLLAGTYEQYFGPGTRLTVT.

The chain combines TRBV6-4 with TRBJ1-1; maybe TRBD1 (5 bases). Trimming removed 7 bases at V and 1 base at J, with 16 bases between. The germline CDR1 and CDR2 sequences are MRHNA and SNTAGT. This CDR3 has 15 amino acids. DNA for the CDR3: TGTGCCAGCAAAAGTAGCGGGACCGAGAACACTGAAGCTTTCTTT. It encodes CASKSSGTENTEAFF.

This clonotype was seen more than once but under ten times. The chain joins TRBV29-1 to TRBJ1-1, with D possibly being TRBD1 (6 bases). This CDR3 comprises 12 residues. The V end lost 4 bases, the J end lost 2 bases, and 8 bases lay between the germline ends. In germline, CDR1 is SQVTM, CDR2 ANQGSEA. In DNA, the CDR3 is TGCAGCGTTGTACAGGGTAACACTGAAGCTTTCTTT. Translated: CSVVQGNTEAFF.

The sample holds many counts of this clonotype. V is TRBV7-9 and J is TRBJ2-7; the match to TRBD2 covers 8 bases. CDR3 size: 14 residues. Germline V gives CDR1 SEHNR, CDR2 FQNEAQ (reference sequence). Trimming at V came to 6 bases and at J to 0 bases, leaving 4 bases not matched to a gene. CDR3 coding DNA: TGTGCCAGCAGTTCCGGGACTAGCTCCTACGAGCAGTACTTC. Amino acids: CASSSGTSSYEQYF.

The chain has TRBV4-3 and TRBJ1-2; the D gene is possibly TRBD1 (5 bases). Between the trimmed V and J ends, which lost 1 base and 6 bases, there was a span of 15 bases. The CDR3 spans 15 residues. In germline, CDR1 is LGHNA, CDR2 YSLEER. CDR3 nucleotide sequence: TGCGCCAGCAGCCAAGTCGTGTTACAGGCCGATGGCTACACCTTC. It specifies CASSQVVLQADGYTF.

On this clonotype: At one end the junction does not follow the germline gene, possibly because of a read error. This rearrangement joins TRBV7-9 to TRBJ1-1, with 7 bases identical to TRBD1. The length of the CDR3 is 14 residues. Germline CDR1 reads SEHNR; CDR2 reads FQNEAQ (reference sequence). CDR3 DNA: TGTGCCAGCAGCGGACGACAGGGCCTCACTGAAGCTTCCTTT. It encodes CASSGRQGLTEASF.

Many counts were recorded for this clonotype. V usage is TRBV27 and J usage is TRBJ2-7; 9 bases are a match to TRBD2. The V segment lost 7 bases and the J segment 5 bases; nucleotides outside the gene matches: 15. The CDR3 loop spans 16 amino acids. Per the germline V gene, CDR1 is MNHEY and CDR2 is SMNVEV (reference sequence). The CDR3 DNA follows: TGTGCCAGCACCCCGAACGGGGCTAGCGGGACCCACGAGCAGTACTTC. The encoded protein is CASTPNGASGTHEQYF.

This chain connects TRBV20-1 to TRBJ2-7; D possibly corresponds to TRBD1 (5 bases). Germline V CDR1 and CDR2: DFQATT, SNEGSKA (reference sequence). The CDR3 is 16 residues long. The V gene lost 5 bases and the J gene lost 0 bases, with 20 bases spanning the gap. CDR3: CSAQLLLDRLSYEQYF. CDR3 nucleotide sequence: TGCAGTGCTCAATTGTTACTCGACAGACTCTCCTACGAGCAGTACTTC.

The V gene is TRBV28, the J gene TRBJ2-1; TRBD2 aligns across 8 bases. With V trimmed by 5 bases and J by 7 bases, 10 bases remained unmatched. Germline loops: CDR1 MDHEN, CDR2 SYDVKM. This CDR3 region has 15 residues. CDR3 in amino acids: CASSRTSRRTNEQFF. The CDR3 coding sequence is TGTGCCAGCAGTCGGACTAGCAGGAGGACTAATGAGCAGTTCTTC.